What follows are 9 T cell receptor beta chains derived from one specimen sequenced in a study of T cell responses to AZD1222 COVID-19 vaccine. Method: immunoSEQ multiplex PCR; TCRdb's copy keeps in-frame clones and lacks some. The data contain some 97,000 clones, less than 90% of them seen just once; the ten biggest clones take up approximately 15%. The specimen comprised peripheral blood, sampled on day 0 of AZD1222 vaccination. These TCRs come from an adult in good health.

The chain is built from TRBV27 and TRBJ2-5, with TRBD2 identical over 11 bases. V lost 1 base, J lost 4 bases, and 5 bases stayed unmatched. Germline V lookup: CDR1 MNHEY, CDR2 SMNVEV (reference sequence). The CDR3 is 16 amino acids. The CDR3: CASSLFSGRASETQYF. The CDR3 DNA sequence: TGTGCCAGCAGTTTATTTAGCGGGAGGGCCTCAGAGACCCAGTACTTC.

This clone was observed a single time. The chain is built from TRBV9 and TRBJ2-2; perhaps TRBD1 as D (7 bases). Germline CDR1 and CDR2: SGDLS and YYNGEE. Trimming cost V 3 bases and J 0 bases, with 12 bases left between them. The CDR3 is made up of 16 amino acids. The CDR3 loop is CASSAGGFANTGELFF. The CDR3 bases are TGTGCCAGCAGCGCAGGGGGGTTCGCGAACACCGGGGAGCTGTTTTTT.

The chain combines TRBV12-5 with TRBJ2-2; D gene uncertain. Trimming pared 2 bases from V and 6 bases from J, leaving 7 bases between. Germline V gene data show CDR1 as LGHNT and CDR2 as FRNRAP. This CDR3 has 13 residues. The CDR3 reads CASGLFGAGELFF. CDR3 sequence (DNA): TGTGCTAGTGGTTTGTTTGGCGCCGGGGAGCTGTTTTTT.

The chain links TRBV5-1 to TRBJ2-1; TRBD2 agrees at 9 bases. The CDR3 spans 16 residues. Losses at the gene ends were 4 bases for V and 8 bases for J; bases not matched to a gene: 13. Germline V gene sequence: CDR1 SGHRS, CDR2 YFSETQ. Here the CDR3 reads CASSHPVAGERYEQFF. CDR3 DNA: TGCGCCAGCAGCCATCCGGTAGCGGGAGAGAGGTATGAGCAGTTCTTC.

The chain combines TRBV18 with TRBJ2-1, with TRBD2 identical over 11 bases. CDR1 is KGHSH, CDR2 LQKENI, per germline. The CDR3 contains 18 residues. J gave up 2 bases and V 3 bases, and 9 bases lay outside the gene matches. The DNA of the CDR3 is TGTGCCAGCTCACCGCCAATCGGGACTAGCGGTGCCTACAATGAGCAGTTCTTC. It translates to CASSPPIGTSGAYNEQFF. The full variable domain, rest sourced from reference TRBV18 and TRBJ2-1, is NAGVMQNPRHLVRRRGQEARLRCSPMKGHSHVYWYRQLPEEGLKFMVYLQKENIIDESGMPKERFSAEFPKEGPSILRIQQVVRGDSAAYFCASSPPIGTSGAYNEQFFGPGTRLTVL.

The genes are TRBV3-1 (or the pseudogene TRBV3-2) and TRBJ2-7; tentatively, D is TRBD1 (5 bases). The germline V gene encodes CDR1 LGHDT and CDR2 YNNKEL (reference sequence). Trimming stripped 5 bases from V and 3 bases from J, with 8 bases between. CDR3 size: 12 residues. The CDR3: CASSRGFYEQYF. CDR3 DNA sequence: TGTGCCAGCAGCAGGGGTTTCTACGAGCAGTACTTC.

This clone occurred once. Written as DNA, the CDR3 is TGTGCCAGCAGCTTGGGGGCACGGGCGGGAGTAACCGGGGAGCTGTTTTTT. Its protein product is CASSLGARAGVTGELFF. The chain uses TRBV5-8 and TRBJ2-2, with 7 bases fitting TRBD2. The CDR3 consists of 17 residues. CDR1 is SGHTS, CDR2 YDEGEE, per germline. After removal of 0 bases from V and 5 bases from J, the junction contained 10 bases not matched to a gene.

The genes are TRBV11-2 and TRBJ1-5; D gene unclear. Trimming pared 6 bases from V and 5 bases from J, leaving 11 bases between. Germline CDR1 reads SGHAT; CDR2 reads FQNNGV. CDR3 length equals 13 residues. In DNA, the CDR3 is TGTGCCAGCAGTATAGGGAGTTATCAGCCCCAGCATTTT. Its protein is CASSIGSYQPQHF.

V gene TRBV3-1 (or the pseudogene TRBV3-2) combines with J gene TRBJ1-4; D not certain. The CDR3 loop spans 15 amino acids. Trimming left V 0 bases short and J 5 bases short, with 10 bases between. Germline V gives CDR1 LGHDT, CDR2 YNNKEL (reference sequence). The CDR3 protein is CASSQEALNNEKLFF. The CDR3 nucleotides read TGTGCCAGCAGCCAAGAGGCGCTAAACAATGAAAAACTGTTTTTT.